The TCR beta chain under discussion was sequenced for a study of blood T cell repertoires in COVID-19. On the study more broadly: The United States, Italy and Spain supplied acute and convalescent COVID-19 samples.

Participant age was roughly 18 to 100 years, and participants resided in around 24 US areas. Two consecutive negative NP/OP PCR tests, clearance, or resolved symptoms defined Cohort 3 recovery. The CDR3 loop spans 14 amino acids. Germline-derived CDR1 and CDR2 are SGHTA and FQGTGA. V dropped 5 bases and J dropped 6 bases, with 14 bases sitting between them. Original processing notes: Reference gene primer amplification in the assay estimated nucleated cell counts. The assay was immunoSEQ multiplex PCR, and TCRdb's table has in-frame clones only and misses some. V and J calls and clone size are those listed in that table; D and trimming were worked out from the DNA. The data contain some 160,000 clones, 75% to 90% of them singletons.

This clonotype originated in a woman aged 55-69 years who had recovered from COVID-19. Sample: PBMCs or T cells enriched from blood (not recorded which). The chain couples TRBV7-3 to TRBJ2-1; maybe TRBD2 (5 bases). CDR3 in amino acids: CASSPGVGVNEQFF. The CDR3 nucleotides read TGTGCCAGCAGCCCCGGGGTCGGCGTCAATGAGCAGTTCTTC.